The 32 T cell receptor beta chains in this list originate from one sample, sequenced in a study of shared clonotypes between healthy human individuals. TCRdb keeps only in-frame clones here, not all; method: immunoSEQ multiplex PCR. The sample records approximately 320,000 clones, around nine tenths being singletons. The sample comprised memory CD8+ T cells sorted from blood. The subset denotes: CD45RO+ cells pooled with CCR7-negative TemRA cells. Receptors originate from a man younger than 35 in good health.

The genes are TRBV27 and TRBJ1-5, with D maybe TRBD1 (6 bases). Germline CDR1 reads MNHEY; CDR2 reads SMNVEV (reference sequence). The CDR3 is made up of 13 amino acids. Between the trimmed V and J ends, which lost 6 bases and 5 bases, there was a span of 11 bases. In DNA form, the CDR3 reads TGTGCCAGCAGCAGGACAGCCTATCAGCCCCAGCATTTT. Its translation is CASSRTAYQPQHF.

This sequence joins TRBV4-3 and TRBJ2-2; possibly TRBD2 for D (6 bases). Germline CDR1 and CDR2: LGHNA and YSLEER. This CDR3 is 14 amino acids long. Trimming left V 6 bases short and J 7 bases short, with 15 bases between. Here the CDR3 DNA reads TGCGCCAGCAGTCCCGGGACTTGGGACGGGGAGCTGTTTTTT. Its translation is CASSPGTWDGELFF.

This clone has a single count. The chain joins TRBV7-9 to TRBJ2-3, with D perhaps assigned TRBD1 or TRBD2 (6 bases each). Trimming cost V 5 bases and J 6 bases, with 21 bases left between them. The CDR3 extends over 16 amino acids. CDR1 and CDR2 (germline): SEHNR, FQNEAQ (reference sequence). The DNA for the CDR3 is TGTGCCAGCAGCCCCCCAAGCGGAGGGGGGCTCGATACGCAGTATTTT. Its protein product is CASSPPSGGGLDTQYF.

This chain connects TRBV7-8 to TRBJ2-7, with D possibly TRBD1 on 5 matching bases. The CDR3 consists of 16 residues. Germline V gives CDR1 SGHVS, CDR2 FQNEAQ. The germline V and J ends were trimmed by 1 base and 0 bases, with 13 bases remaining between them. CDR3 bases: TGTGCCAGCAGCTTAGAATTGGAGACAGCCTCCTACGAGCAGTACTTC. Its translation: CASSLELETASYEQYF.

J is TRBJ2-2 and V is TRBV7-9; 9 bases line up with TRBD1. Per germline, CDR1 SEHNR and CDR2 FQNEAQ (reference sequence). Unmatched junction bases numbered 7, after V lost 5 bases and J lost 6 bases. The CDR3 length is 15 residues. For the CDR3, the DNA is TGTGCCAGCAGCACAGGGGGCGGGCGCGCCGGGGAGCTGTTTTTT. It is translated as CASSTGGGRAGELFF. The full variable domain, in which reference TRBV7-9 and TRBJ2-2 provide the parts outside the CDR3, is DTGVSQNPRHKITKRGQNVTFRCDPISEHNRLYWYRQTLGQGPEFLTYFQNEAQLEKSRLLSDRFSAERPKGSFSTLEIQRTEQGDSAMYLCASSTGGGRAGELFFGEGSRLTVL.

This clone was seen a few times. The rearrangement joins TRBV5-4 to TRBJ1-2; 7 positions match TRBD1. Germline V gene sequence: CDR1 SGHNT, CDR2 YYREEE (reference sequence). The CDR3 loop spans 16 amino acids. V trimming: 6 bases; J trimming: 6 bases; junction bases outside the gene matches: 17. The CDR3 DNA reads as TGTGCCAGCAACCATTTTCACAGGGGTAATGTGGATGGCTACACCTTC. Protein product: CASNHFHRGNVDGYTF.

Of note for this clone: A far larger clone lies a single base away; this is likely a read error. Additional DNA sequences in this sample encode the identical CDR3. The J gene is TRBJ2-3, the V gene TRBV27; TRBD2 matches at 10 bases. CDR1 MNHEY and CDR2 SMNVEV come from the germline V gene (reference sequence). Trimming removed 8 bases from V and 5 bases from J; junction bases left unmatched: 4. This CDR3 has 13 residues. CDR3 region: CASQREGLDTQYF. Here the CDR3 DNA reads TGTGCCAGCCAGCGGGAGGGGCTAGATACGCAGTATTTT.

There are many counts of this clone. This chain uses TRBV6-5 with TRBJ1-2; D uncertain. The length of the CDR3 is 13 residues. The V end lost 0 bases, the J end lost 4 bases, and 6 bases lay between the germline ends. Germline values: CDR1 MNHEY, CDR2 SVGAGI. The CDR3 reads CASSYSKAYGYTF. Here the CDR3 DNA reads TGTGCCAGCAGTTACTCGAAAGCCTATGGCTACACCTTC.

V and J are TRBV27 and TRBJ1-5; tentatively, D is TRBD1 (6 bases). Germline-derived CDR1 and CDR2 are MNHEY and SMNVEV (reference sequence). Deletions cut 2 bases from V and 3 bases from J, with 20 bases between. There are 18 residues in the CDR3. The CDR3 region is CASSLLPSRGADNQPQHF. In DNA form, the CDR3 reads TGTGCCAGCAGTTTACTGCCCTCGCGGGGGGCCGACAATCAGCCCCAGCATTTT.

The CDR3 region has the DNA TGTGCCAGCAGCTCAACAGACAGCCCTTACCCCTATGGCTACACCTTC. It encodes CASSSTDSPYPYGYTF. V gene TRBV7-9 combines with J gene TRBJ1-2, with a tentative D call TRBD1 (5 bases). The V gene lost 4 bases and the J gene lost 4 bases, with 19 bases spanning the gap. Germline V lookup: CDR1 SEHNR, CDR2 FQNEAQ (reference sequence). This CDR3 has 16 amino acids.

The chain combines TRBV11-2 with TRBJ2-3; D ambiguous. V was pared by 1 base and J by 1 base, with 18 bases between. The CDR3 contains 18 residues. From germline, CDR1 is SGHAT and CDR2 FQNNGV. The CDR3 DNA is TGTGCCAGCAGCTTAGTGAGCCTGGACCCGCTACGCACAGATACGCAGTATTTT. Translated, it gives CASSLVSLDPLRTDTQYF.

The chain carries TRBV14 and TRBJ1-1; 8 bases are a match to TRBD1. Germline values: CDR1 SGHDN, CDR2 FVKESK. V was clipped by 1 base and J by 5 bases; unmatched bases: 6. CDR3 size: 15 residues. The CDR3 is CASSQAQGALTEAFF. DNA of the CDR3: TGTGCCAGCAGCCAAGCCCAGGGGGCGCTTACTGAAGCTTTCTTT.

CDR3 coding DNA: TGCGCCAGCAGCAACACCTCAATAAGTAACTACGAGCAGTACTTC. Translated: CASSNTSISNYEQYF. The genes are TRBV5-1 and TRBJ2-7; no firm D call. The CDR3 is made up of 15 amino acids. Trimming pared 4 bases from V and 3 bases from J, leaving 17 bases between. Germline V lookup: CDR1 SGHRS, CDR2 YFSETQ.

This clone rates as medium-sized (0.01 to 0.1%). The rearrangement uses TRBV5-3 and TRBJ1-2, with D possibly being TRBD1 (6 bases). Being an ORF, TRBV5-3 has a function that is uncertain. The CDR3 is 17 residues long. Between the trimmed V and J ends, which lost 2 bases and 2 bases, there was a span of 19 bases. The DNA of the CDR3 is TGTGCCAGAAGCTTCTTGGCCAGGGACAACGCCAACTATGGCTACACCTTC. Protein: CARSFLARDNANYGYTF.

This chain's CDR3 is CASSPVHSNQPQHF. In DNA, the CDR3 is TGTGCCAGCTCCCCTGTACACAGCAATCAGCCCCAGCATTTT. The genes are TRBV18 and TRBJ1-5; no clear D. Germline V gives CDR1 KGHSH, CDR2 LQKENI. The V end was cut by 6 bases, the J end by 1 base, with 10 bases between. The CDR3 runs to 14 residues.

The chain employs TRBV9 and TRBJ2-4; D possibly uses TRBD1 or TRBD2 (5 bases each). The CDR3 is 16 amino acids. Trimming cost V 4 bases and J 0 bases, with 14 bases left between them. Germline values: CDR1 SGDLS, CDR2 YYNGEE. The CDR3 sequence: CASSPRGRLAKNIQYF. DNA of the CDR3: TGTGCCAGCAGCCCCCGGGGACGCTTAGCCAAAAACATTCAGTACTTC.

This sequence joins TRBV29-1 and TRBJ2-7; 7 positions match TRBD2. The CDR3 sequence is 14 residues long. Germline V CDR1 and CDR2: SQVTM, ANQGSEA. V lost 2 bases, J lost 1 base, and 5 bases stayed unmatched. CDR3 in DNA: TGCAGCGTTGAATCGGCTAGCGGATCCTACGAGCAGTACTTC. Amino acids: CSVESASGSYEQYF.

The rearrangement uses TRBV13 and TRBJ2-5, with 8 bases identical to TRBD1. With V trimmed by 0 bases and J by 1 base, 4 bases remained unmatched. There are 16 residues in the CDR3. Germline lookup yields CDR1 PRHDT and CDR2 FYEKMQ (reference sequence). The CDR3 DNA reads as TGTGCCAGCAGCTTAGGAACAGGGGGGCTCCAAGAGACCCAGTACTTC. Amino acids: CASSLGTGGLQETQYF. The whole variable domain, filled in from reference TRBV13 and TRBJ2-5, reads AAGVIQSPRHLIKEKRETATLKCYPIPRHDTVYWYQQGPGQDPQFLISFYEKMQSDKGSIPDRFSAQQFSDYHSELNMSSLELGDSALYFCASSLGTGGLQETQYFGPGTRLLVL.

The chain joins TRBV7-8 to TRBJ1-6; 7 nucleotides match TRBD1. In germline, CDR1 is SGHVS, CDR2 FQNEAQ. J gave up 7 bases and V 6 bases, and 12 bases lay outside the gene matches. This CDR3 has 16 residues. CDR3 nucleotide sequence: TGTGCCAGCAGAGTCGTGGCAGGGGGTCTGAATTCACCCCTCCACTTT. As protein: CASRVVAGGLNSPLHF.

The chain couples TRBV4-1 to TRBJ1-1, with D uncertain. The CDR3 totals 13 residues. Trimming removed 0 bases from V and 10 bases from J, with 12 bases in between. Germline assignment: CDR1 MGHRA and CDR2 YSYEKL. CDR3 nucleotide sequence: TGCGCCAGCAGCCAAGATGCGAGAGTTTTAGCTTTCTTT. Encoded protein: CASSQDARVLAFF.

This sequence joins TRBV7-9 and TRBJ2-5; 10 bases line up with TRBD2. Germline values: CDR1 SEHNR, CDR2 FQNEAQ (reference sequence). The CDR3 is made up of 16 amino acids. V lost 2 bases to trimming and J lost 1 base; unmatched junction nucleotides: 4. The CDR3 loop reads CASSLILAGVQETQYF. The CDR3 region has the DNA TGTGCCAGCAGCTTAATCCTAGCGGGGGTCCAAGAGACCCAGTACTTC.

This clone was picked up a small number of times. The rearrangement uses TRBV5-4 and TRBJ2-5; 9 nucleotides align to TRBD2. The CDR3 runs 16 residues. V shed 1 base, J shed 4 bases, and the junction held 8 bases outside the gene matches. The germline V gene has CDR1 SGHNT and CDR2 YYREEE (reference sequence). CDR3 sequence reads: CASSLMGGGAVETQYF. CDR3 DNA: TGTGCCAGCAGCTTGATGGGCGGGGGGGCGGTAGAGACCCAGTACTTC.

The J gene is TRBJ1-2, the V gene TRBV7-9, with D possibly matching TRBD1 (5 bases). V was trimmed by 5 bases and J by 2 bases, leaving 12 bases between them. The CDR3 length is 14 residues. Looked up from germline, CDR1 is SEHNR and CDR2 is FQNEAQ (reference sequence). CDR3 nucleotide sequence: TGTGCCAGCAGCCCCGACAGTCGGAACTATGGCTACACCTTC. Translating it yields CASSPDSRNYGYTF.

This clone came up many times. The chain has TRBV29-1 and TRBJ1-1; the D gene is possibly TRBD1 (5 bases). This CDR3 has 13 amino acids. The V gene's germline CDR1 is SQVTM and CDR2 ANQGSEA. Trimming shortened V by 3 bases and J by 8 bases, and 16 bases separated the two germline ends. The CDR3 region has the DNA TGCAGCGTTGATTCAGGCGAGGGGTCGGAAGCTTTCTTT. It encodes CSVDSGEGSEAFF. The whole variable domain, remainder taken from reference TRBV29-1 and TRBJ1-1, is SAVISQKPSRDICQRGTSLTIQCQVDSQVTMMFWYRQQPGQSLTLIATANQGSEATYESGFVIDKFPISRPNLTFSTLTVSNMSPEDSSIYLCSVDSGEGSEAFFGQGTRLTVV.

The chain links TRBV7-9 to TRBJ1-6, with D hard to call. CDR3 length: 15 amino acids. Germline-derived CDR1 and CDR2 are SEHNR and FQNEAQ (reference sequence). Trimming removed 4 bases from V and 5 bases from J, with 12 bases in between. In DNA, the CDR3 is TGTGCCAGCAGCTCCCCCGGAGGGAATAATTCACCCCTCCACTTT. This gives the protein CASSSPGGNNSPLHF.

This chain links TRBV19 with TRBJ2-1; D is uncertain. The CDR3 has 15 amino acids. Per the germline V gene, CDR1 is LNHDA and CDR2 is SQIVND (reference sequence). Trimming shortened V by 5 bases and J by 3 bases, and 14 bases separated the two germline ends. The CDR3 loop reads CASSPSLGFYNEQFF. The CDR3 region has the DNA TGTGCCAGTAGTCCCTCTCTAGGCTTCTACAATGAGCAGTTCTTC.

The CDR3 sequence: CASSYLDNEQFF. The CDR3 nucleotides are TGTGCCAGCAGCTATCTGGACAATGAGCAGTTCTTC. This chain connects TRBV5-6 to TRBJ2-1; D remains ambiguous. This CDR3 contains 12 residues. Per the germline V gene, CDR1 is SGHDT and CDR2 is YYEEEE. V lost 3 bases, J lost 5 bases, and 6 bases lay in between. The variable domain in full, completed from reference TRBV5-6 and TRBJ2-1, reads DAGVTQSPTHLIKTRGQQVTLRCSPKSGHDTVSWYQQALGQGPQFIFQYYEEEERQRGNFPDRFSGHQFPNYSSELNVNALLLGDSALYLCASSYLDNEQFFGPGTRLTVL.

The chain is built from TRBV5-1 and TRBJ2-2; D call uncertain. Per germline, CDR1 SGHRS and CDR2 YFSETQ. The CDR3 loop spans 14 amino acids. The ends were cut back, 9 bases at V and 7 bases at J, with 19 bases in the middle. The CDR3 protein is CATRPGGFGGELFF. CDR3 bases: TGCGCCACACGTCCCGGTGGGTTCGGCGGGGAGCTGTTTTTT.

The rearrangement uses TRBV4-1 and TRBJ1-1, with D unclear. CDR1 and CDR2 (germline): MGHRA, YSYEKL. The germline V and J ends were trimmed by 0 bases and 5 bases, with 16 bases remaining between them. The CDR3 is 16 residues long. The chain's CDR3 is CASSQERVTFYTEAFF. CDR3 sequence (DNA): TGCGCCAGCAGCCAAGAACGGGTAACGTTTTATACTGAAGCTTTCTTT.

The CDR3 is CASSGVGGTYNEQFF. The DNA for the CDR3 is TGTGCCAGCAGTGGAGTGGGGGGAACCTACAATGAGCAGTTCTTC. The gene calls are TRBV6-4 and TRBJ2-1, with a possible D match to TRBD2 (6 bases). The V gene's germline CDR1 is MRHNA and CDR2 SNTAGT. The CDR3 has 15 residues. V lost 4 bases, J lost 2 bases, and 12 bases lay in between.

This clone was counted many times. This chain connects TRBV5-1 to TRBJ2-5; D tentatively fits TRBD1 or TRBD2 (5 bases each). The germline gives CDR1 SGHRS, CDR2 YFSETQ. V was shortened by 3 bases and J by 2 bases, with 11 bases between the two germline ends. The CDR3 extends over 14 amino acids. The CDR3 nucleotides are TGCGCCAGCAGCTGGGGGACCGAACAAGAGACCCAGTACTTC. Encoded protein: CASSWGTEQETQYF.

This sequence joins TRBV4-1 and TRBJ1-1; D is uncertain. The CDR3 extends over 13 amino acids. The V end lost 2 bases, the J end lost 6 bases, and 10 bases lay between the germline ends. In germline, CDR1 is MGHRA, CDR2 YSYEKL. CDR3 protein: CASSQFRESEAFF. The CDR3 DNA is TGCGCCAGCAGCCAATTTAGGGAATCTGAAGCTTTCTTT.